This T cell receptor beta chain was sequenced for a study of shared clonotypes between healthy human individuals. Broader study findings: Generation probability values for non-shared clonotypes were lower than those for clonotypes shared by all four donors.

The table came from immunoSEQ multiplex PCR; TCRdb's copy has only in-frame clones and leaves some out. The repertoire consists of under 2.5 million clones, with about nine tenths occurring once and the leading ten covering approximately 0.39%. Concerning this clone: Antigen: not known.

The CDR3 runs to 15 residues. Trimming took off 6 bases at V and 0 bases at J, with 12 bases between the two ends. Germline V CDR1 and CDR2: MGHRA, YSYEKL. This chain uses TRBV4-1 with TRBJ2-4; D remains unclear. This sequence originates from a man younger than 35 in good health. Some clones in this sample may be carry-over from other donors' samples. Sequencing input: naive CD4+ T cells from PBMCs. Subset reported: CD45RA+ positively selected. The chain's CDR3 is CASRLAHVAKNIQYF. As DNA, the CDR3 is TGCGCCAGCAGGCTTGCCCACGTAGCCAAAAACATTCAGTACTTC.